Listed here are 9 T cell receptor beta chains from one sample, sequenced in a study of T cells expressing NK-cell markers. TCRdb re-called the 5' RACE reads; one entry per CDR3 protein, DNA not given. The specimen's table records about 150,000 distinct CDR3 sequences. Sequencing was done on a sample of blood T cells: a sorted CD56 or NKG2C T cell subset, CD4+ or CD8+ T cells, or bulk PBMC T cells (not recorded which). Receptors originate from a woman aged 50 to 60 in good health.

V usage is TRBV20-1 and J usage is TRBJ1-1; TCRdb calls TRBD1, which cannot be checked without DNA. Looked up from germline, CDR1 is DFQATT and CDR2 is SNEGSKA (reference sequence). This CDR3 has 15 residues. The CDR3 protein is CSASWTGGLLTEAFF.

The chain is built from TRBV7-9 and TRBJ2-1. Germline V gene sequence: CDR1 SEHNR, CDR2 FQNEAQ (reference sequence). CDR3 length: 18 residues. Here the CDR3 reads CASSLDLRILGSYNEQFF. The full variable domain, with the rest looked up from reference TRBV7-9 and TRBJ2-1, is DTGVSQNPRHKITKRGQNVTFRCDPISEHNRLYWYRQTLGQGPEFLTYFQNEAQLEKSRLLSDRFSAERPKGSFSTLEIQRTEQGDSAMYLCASSLDLRILGSYNEQFFGPGTRLTVL.

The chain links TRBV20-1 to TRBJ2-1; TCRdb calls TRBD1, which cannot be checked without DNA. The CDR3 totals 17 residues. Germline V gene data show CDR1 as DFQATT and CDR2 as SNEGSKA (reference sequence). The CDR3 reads CSATIQGAKSFYNEQFF.

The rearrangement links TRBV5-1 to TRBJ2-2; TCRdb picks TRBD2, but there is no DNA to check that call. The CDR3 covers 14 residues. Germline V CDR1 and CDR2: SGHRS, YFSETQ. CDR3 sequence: CASRLAGGPGELFF.

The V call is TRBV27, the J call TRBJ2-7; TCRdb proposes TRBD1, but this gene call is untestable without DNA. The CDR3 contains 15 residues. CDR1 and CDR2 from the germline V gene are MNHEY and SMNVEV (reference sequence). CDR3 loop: CASSTGTVNPYEQYF.

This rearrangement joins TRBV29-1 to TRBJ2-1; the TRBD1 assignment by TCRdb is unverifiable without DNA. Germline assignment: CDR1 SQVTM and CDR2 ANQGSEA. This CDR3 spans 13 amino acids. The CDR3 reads CSVGVGVDNEQFF.

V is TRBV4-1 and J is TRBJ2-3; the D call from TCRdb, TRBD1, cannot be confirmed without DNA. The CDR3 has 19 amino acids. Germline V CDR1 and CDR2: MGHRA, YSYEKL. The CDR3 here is CASSQEWGPDRGFADTQYF.

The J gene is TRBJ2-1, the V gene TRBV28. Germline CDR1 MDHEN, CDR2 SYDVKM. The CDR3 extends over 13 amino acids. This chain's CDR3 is CASRLNDWSGKVF.

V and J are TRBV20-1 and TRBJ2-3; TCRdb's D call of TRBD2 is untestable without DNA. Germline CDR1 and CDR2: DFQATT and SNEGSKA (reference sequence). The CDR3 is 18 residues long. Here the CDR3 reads CSATRVPREIDTTDTQYF.